These 5 T cell receptor beta chains originate from one sample sequenced in a study of shared clonotypes between healthy human individuals. Only in-frame clones appear in the TCRdb table, and some are missing; sequencing was by immunoSEQ multiplex PCR. In the table there are about 770,000 clones, around 70% of which are singletons. The source material was memory CD4+ T cells sorted from blood. Subset denoted: CD45RA-negative fraction. The receptors shown here come from a woman in her 30s in good health.

This clone was seen only once. The chain recombines TRBV5-6 with TRBJ1-2; D gene uncertain. The CDR3 runs 14 residues. V dropped 4 bases and J dropped 1 base, with 11 bases sitting between them. From germline, CDR1 is SGHDT and CDR2 YYEEEE. The CDR3 loop reads CASSTRTDNYGYTF. As DNA, the CDR3 is TGTGCCAGCAGCACCAGGACCGATAACTATGGCTACACCTTC.

V is TRBV7-9 and J is TRBJ2-7; TRBD2 agrees at 15 bases. V dropped 4 bases and J dropped 5; count of bases not matched to a gene: 9. Germline CDR1 reads SEHNR; CDR2 reads FQNEAQ (reference sequence). The CDR3 sequence is 17 residues long. The CDR3 DNA reads as TGTGCCAGCAGCTCCTACTGGACTAGCGGGAGGGGGGACGAGCAGTACTTC. Translating it yields CASSSYWTSGRGDEQYF. The full variable domain, rest sourced from reference TRBV7-9 and TRBJ2-7, is DTGVSQNPRHKITKRGQNVTFRCDPISEHNRLYWYRQTLGQGPEFLTYFQNEAQLEKSRLLSDRFSAERPKGSFSTLEIQRTEQGDSAMYLCASSSYWTSGRGDEQYFGPGTRLTVT.

The V call is TRBV2, the J call TRBJ2-7; unclear D gene. Trimming pared 6 bases from V and 7 bases from J, leaving 10 bases between. Germline loops: CDR1 SNHLY, CDR2 FYNNEI. The CDR3 totals 11 residues. CDR3 sequence reads: CASSVLREQYF. CDR3 coding DNA: TGTGCCAGCAGCGTCCTCCGTGAGCAGTACTTC.

V gene TRBV7-2 combines with J gene TRBJ2-3; 10 bases line up with TRBD2. The CDR3 totals 17 residues. Looked up from germline, CDR1 is SGHTA and CDR2 is FQGNSA. The V segment lost 5 bases and the J segment 1 base; nucleotides outside the gene matches: 9. DNA of the CDR3: TGTGCCAGCAGCAAAGCTAGCGGGAGTAGGGGCACAGATACGCAGTATTTT. Amino acids: CASSKASGSRGTDTQYF. Together with reference TRBV7-2 and TRBJ2-3, the CDR3 gives the full variable domain: GAGVSQSPSNKVTEKGKDVELRCDPISGHTALYWYRQSLGQGLEFLIYFQGNSAPDKSGLPSDRFSAERTGGSVSTLTIQRTQQEDSAVYLCASSKASGSRGTDTQYFGPGTRLTVL.

This clone came up many times. The chain joins TRBV10-3 to TRBJ2-7; 8 bases fit TRBD1. V lost 6 bases, J lost 5 bases, and 9 bases stayed unmatched. This CDR3 has 14 amino acids. Germline loops: CDR1 ENHRY, CDR2 SYGVKD. The CDR3 nucleotides read TGTGCCATCAGCCTAGGACAGGGTAGCGACGAGCAGTACTTC. Its protein product is CAISLGQGSDEQYF.